The TCR beta chain described here comes from a study of blood T cell repertoires in COVID-19 (dated by TCRdb to 2018 to 2021). Study-level background: Samples from collaborators originated in the United States, Italy and Spain and spanned both the acute and convalescent phases of COVID-19. The prospective study material was composed of cDNA or gDNA derived from T cells, B-cell-depleted T cells, or PBMCs. Where HLA class I and class II types were available, the types were taken from metadata supplied by the sample provider, not from assay-based typing. Samples were obtained from the ongoing ImmuneRACE study (first 160 participants) and from 1,254 subjects provided by 6 global collaborators. The repertoires were released in a freely available public database intended as a resource for research on the immune response to SARS-CoV-2. A de-identified subject ID, COVID-19 status, age in years and sex were almost always included in the sample metadata. Deeply sampled blood TCRbeta repertoires from subjects exposed to, actively infected with, or recovered from COVID-19 were included in the dataset. On the study overall, not on this receptor specifically: How much clinical and demographic metadata was included differed by source and by participant, and the metadata was provided uncurated.

The CDR3 contains 17 residues, cysteine and phenylalanine counted. The retained sequence is limited to the CDR3, 51 bases, with the frame set at the first base. The germline V end is reduced by 1 base and the J end by 3 bases; junction bases left unmatched: 5. The germline V gene (reference sequence) specifies LNHDA as CDR1 and SQIVND as CDR2. Concerning this clone itself: Its antigen has not been determined. No much larger clone exists at a distance of one base, and base qualities are not known.

Whole blood was collected in K2EDTA tubes by collaborating institutions according to the institutions' own protocols. Collaborator samples were shipped for TCRbeta analysis as frozen whole blood, isolated PBMCs, or DNA extracted from either sample type. The immunoSEQ Assay, a bias-controlled multiplex PCR, was used to amplify TCRbeta CDR3 regions from genomic DNA. As for how the authors treated the data: Within the assay, amplification of reference gene primers was used to estimate how many nucleated cells each sample contained. Sequence reads were collapsed and filtered to measure the absolute abundance of every unique TCRbeta CDR3 rearrangement. Productive Simpson clonality was computed per sample as the square root of Simpson's diversity index over productive rearrangements. TCRdb's version of the immuneACCESS table is confined to in-frame rearrangements and falls short of the full clone set. An unresolved V gene accounts for under half of the shortfall where checked; the remainder is of unknown origin. D and trimming come from the DNA, and the V and J calls and clone size come from that table. The sample has about 200,000 clones on record, about 83% of them singletons. Approximately 5% of the sample comes from the top ten.

The rearranged segments are TRBV19 and TRBJ2-1; the central 11 bases match TRBD2. Specimen: peripheral blood. The receptor comes from a woman between 70 and 85 years old with active or convalescent COVID-19. The bases are TGTGCCAGTAGTATAGGTCTAGCGGGAGGTAGCTACAATGAGCAGTTCTTC. This sequence encodes CASSIGLAGGSYNEQFF.